These 17 T cell receptor beta chains were all obtained from the same sample, sequenced in a study of T cell responses to AZD1222 COVID-19 vaccine. Clones were sequenced by immunoSEQ multiplex PCR, and TCRdb holds only the in-frame ones, with some missing. This repertoire shows approximately 200,000 clones, approximately 91% found once; its top ten account for under 4%. Sequencing used peripheral blood, obtained 28 days after the second AZD1222 dose. All receptors come from an adult who received the AZD1222 COVID-19 vaccine.

This clone appeared a few times. This chain links TRBV7-9 with TRBJ1-3; the match to TRBD1 covers 8 bases. The CDR3 runs to 16 residues. Germline V CDR1 and CDR2: SEHNR, FQNEAQ (reference sequence). V lost 2 bases, J lost 0 bases, and 3 bases stayed unmatched. CDR3 bases: TGTGCCAGCAGCTTACAGGGGGCTATCTCTGGAAACACCATATATTTT. Amino acids: CASSLQGAISGNTIYF.

The chain has TRBV11-1 and TRBJ2-5; no reliable D call. The V gene's germline CDR1 is SGHAT and CDR2 FQDESV (reference sequence). CDR3 length: 13 residues. Trimming stripped 4 bases from V and 1 base from J, with 7 bases between. The CDR3 DNA is TGTGCCAGCAGCTCACAGCTCCAAGAGACCCAGTACTTC. Translation gives CASSSQLQETQYF.

A single count supports this clone. The CDR3 here is CASSLSEAGPQFF. CDR3 sequence (DNA): TGTGCCAGCAGCTTATCTGAGGCGGGTCCGCAGTTCTTC. This sequence joins TRBV7-3 and TRBJ2-1; possibly TRBD2 for D (5 bases). Germline-derived CDR1 and CDR2 are SGHTA and FQGTGA. V shed 2 bases and J shed 12 bases, with 14 bases lying between them. The length of the CDR3 is 13 residues. Supplemented by reference TRBV7-3 and TRBJ2-1, the full variable domain reads GAGVSQTPSNKVTEKGKYVELRCDPISGHTALYWYRQSLGQGPEFLIYFQGTGAADDSGLPNDRFFAVRPEGSVSTLKIQRTERGDSAVYLCASSLSEAGPQFFGPGTRLTVL.

The J gene is TRBJ1-1, the V gene TRBV10-3; 8 bases match TRBD1. Germline assignment: CDR1 ENHRY and CDR2 SYGVKD. The CDR3 totals 14 residues. V shed 5 bases, J shed 6 bases, and the junction held 8 bases outside the gene matches. CDR3 region: CAISPDRDPAEAFF. The CDR3 DNA is TGTGCCATCAGTCCGGACAGGGACCCAGCTGAAGCTTTCTTT.

The gene calls are TRBV5-4 and TRBJ2-7; 11 bases are shared with TRBD1. The junction had 6 bases not matched to a gene; V was cut back by 4 bases and J by 3 bases. Germline CDR1 reads SGHNT; CDR2 reads YYREEE (reference sequence). The CDR3 contains 15 residues. In DNA, the CDR3 is TGTGCCAGCAGCGATCGGACAGGGGGCTTCTACGAGCAGTACTTC. It translates to CASSDRTGGFYEQYF.

The chain joins TRBV30 to TRBJ1-5, with D possibly TRBD1 on 6 matching bases. The CDR3 is 14 residues long. In germline, CDR1 is GTSNPN, CDR2 SVGIG (reference sequence). Trimming cost V 0 bases and J 2 bases, with 8 bases left between them. The CDR3 region is CAWSVSGGNQPQHF. Written as DNA, the CDR3 is TGTGCCTGGAGTGTATCAGGGGGCAATCAGCCCCAGCATTTT. The complete variable domain, with remaining parts taken from reference TRBV30 and TRBJ1-5, reads SQTIHQWPATLVQPVGSPLSLECTVEGTSNPNLYWYRQAAGRGLQLLFYSVGIGQISSEVPQNLSASRPQDRQFILSSKKLLLSDSGFYLCAWSVSGGNQPQHFGDGTRLSIL.

The V call is TRBV6-1, the J call TRBJ1-3; D ambiguous. This CDR3 has 13 residues. V was trimmed by 3 bases and J by 4 bases, leaving 7 bases between them. Germline loops: CDR1 MNHNS, CDR2 SASEGT. As DNA, the CDR3 is TGTGCCAGCAGTGACGATAAAGGAAACACCATATATTTT. Residues: CASSDDKGNTIYF.

The V call is TRBV10-2, the J call TRBJ2-5; 13 bases fit TRBD2. Germline V gene lookup returns CDR1 WSHSY and CDR2 SAAADI. This CDR3 has 16 amino acids. V shed 8 bases, J shed 4 bases, and the junction held 10 bases outside the gene matches. The CDR3 loop is CASRTSGSGGTETQYF. The CDR3 DNA reads TGCGCCAGCCGGACTAGCGGGAGTGGCGGGACAGAGACCCAGTACTTC.

About this clone itself: At one of its ends the junction is not consistent with the germline gene, which may arise from a read error. The chain has TRBV6-5 and TRBJ1-1, with a weak D call TRBD1 (5 bases). CDR3 length: 12 amino acids. CDR1 is MNHEY, CDR2 SVGAGI, per germline. CDR3 DNA: TGTGCCAGCCACGGGCAGGGTGGGCCCTATCTCTTT. Amino acids: CASHGQGGPYLF.

This clone appeared once. The rearrangement links TRBV5-1 to TRBJ1-2, with D tentatively TRBD1 (5 bases). This CDR3 has 11 amino acids. CDR1 and CDR2 (germline): SGHRS, YFSETQ. V was pared by 0 bases and J by 11 bases, with 8 bases between. CDR3 sequence: CASSLDGGYTF. In DNA, the CDR3 is TGCGCCAGCAGCTTGGACGGGGGTTACACCTTC.

The V gene is TRBV11-2, the J gene TRBJ1-3; D is ambiguous. The germline V gene encodes CDR1 SGHAT and CDR2 FQNNGV. V was trimmed by 5 bases and J by 4 bases, leaving 12 bases between them. The CDR3 is made up of 14 amino acids. This CDR3 reads CASSTGGRGNTIYF. The CDR3 DNA follows: TGTGCCAGCAGCACCGGAGGGCGAGGAAACACCATATATTTT.

This clone is a singleton in its sample. This chain uses TRBV6-5 with TRBJ1-1; D is undetermined. Germline V gene sequence: CDR1 MNHEY, CDR2 SVGAGI. Between the trimmed V and J ends, which lost 7 bases and 1 base, there was a span of 7 bases. The length of the CDR3 is 12 residues. CDR3 bases: TGTGCCAGCAAACGGGGGAACACTGAAGCTTTCTTT. It encodes CASKRGNTEAFF.

The chain employs TRBV27 and TRBJ2-1; unclear D gene. Germline V gene data show CDR1 as MNHEY and CDR2 as SMNVEV (reference sequence). CDR3 length equals 15 residues. V lost 3 bases, J lost 0 bases, and 9 bases lay in between. The DNA for the CDR3 is TGTGCCAGCAGTTTCGGTGGCCCCTCCTACAATGAGCAGTTCTTC. It translates to CASSFGGPSYNEQFF.

The chain carries TRBV19 and TRBJ2-1, with D uncertain. The CDR3 is made up of 14 amino acids. From germline, CDR1 is LNHDA and CDR2 SQIVND (reference sequence). Deletions cut 1 base from V and 0 bases from J, with 4 bases between. The CDR3 DNA follows: TGTGCCAGTAGTATAGGGAGCTCCTACAATGAGCAGTTCTTC. Translation: CASSIGSSYNEQFF.

Points on this clone: Other DNA sequences in this specimen translate into the identical CDR3. The chain combines TRBV12-3 or TRBV12-4 with TRBJ2-5; D not certain. There are 11 residues in the CDR3. V lost 1 base to trimming and J lost 5 bases, with 2 bases between them. Here the CDR3 DNA reads TGTGCCAGCAGTTTAGGGGAGACCCAGTACTTC. Protein sequence: CASSLGETQYF.

The chain is built from TRBV7-9 and TRBJ1-1; D unclear. This CDR3 region has 16 residues. CDR1 is SEHNR, CDR2 FQNEAQ, per germline (reference sequence). V gave up 6 bases and J gave up 0 bases, with 17 bases separating them. CDR3 DNA: TGTGCCAGCAGTCCGATTGGCAGAGCTCTGAACACTGAAGCTTTCTTT. Translation gives CASSPIGRALNTEAFF. Supplemented by reference TRBV7-9 and TRBJ1-1, the full variable domain reads DTGVSQNPRHKITKRGQNVTFRCDPISEHNRLYWYRQTLGQGPEFLTYFQNEAQLEKSRLLSDRFSAERPKGSFSTLEIQRTEQGDSAMYLCASSPIGRALNTEAFFGQGTRLTVV.

V is TRBV11-3 and J is TRBJ2-4; D gene ambiguous. CDR3 length: 14 amino acids. Germline assignment: CDR1 SGHNT and CDR2 YENEEA. Trimming left V 3 bases short and J 7 bases short, with 13 bases between. CDR3 in DNA: TGTGCCAGCAGCTTCAGTTACGTCGGCAACATTCAGTACTTC. Amino acid sequence: CASSFSYVGNIQYF.